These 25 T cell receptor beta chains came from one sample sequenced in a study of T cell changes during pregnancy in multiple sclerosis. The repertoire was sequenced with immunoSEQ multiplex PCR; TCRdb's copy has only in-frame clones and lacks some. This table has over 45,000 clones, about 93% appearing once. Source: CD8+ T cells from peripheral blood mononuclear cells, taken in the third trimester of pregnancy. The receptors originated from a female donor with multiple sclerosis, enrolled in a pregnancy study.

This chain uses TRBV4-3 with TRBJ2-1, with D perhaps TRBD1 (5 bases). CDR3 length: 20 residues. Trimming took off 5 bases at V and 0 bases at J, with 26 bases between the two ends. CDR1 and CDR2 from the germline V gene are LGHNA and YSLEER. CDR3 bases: TGCGCCAGCAGCTCAATTTACAAGGTGGGGCTACTGAGCTCCTACAATGAGCAGTTCTTC. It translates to CASSSIYKVGLLSSYNEQFF.

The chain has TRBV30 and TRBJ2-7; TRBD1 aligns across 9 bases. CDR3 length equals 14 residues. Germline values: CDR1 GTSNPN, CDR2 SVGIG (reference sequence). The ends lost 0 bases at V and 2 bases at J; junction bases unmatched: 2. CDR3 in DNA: TGTGCCTGGAGTGTCGGGACAGGGACCTACGAGCAGTACTTC. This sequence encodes CAWSVGTGTYEQYF.

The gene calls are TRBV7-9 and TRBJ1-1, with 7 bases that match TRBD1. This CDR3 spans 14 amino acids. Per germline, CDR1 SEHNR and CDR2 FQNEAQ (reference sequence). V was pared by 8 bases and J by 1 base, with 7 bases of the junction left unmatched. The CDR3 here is CASGWGQRNTEAFF. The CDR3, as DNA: TGTGCCAGCGGCTGGGGACAGAGGAACACTGAAGCTTTCTTT. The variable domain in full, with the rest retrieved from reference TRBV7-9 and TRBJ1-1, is DTGVSQNPRHKITKRGQNVTFRCDPISEHNRLYWYRQTLGQGPEFLTYFQNEAQLEKSRLLSDRFSAERPKGSFSTLEIQRTEQGDSAMYLCASGWGQRNTEAFFGQGTRLTVV.

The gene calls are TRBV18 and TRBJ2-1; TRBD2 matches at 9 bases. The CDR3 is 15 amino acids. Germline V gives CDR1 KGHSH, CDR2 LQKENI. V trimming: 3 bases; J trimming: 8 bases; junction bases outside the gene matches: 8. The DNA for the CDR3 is TGTGCCAGCTCACCCGATTATAGCGGGAGAGATGAGCAGTTCTTC. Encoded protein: CASSPDYSGRDEQFF.

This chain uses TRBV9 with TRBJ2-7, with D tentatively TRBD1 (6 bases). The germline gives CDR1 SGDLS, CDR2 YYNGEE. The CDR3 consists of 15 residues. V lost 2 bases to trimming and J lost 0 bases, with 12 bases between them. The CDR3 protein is CASSVGATTSYEQYF. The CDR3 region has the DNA TGTGCCAGCAGCGTGGGGGCGACTACCTCCTACGAGCAGTACTTC.

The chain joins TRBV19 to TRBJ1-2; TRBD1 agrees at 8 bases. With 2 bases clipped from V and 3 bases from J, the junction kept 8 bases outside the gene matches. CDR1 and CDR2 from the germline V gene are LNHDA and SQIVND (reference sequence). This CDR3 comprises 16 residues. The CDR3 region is CASSIFGQGVDYGYTF. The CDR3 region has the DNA TGTGCCAGTAGTATATTCGGACAGGGAGTTGACTATGGCTACACCTTC.

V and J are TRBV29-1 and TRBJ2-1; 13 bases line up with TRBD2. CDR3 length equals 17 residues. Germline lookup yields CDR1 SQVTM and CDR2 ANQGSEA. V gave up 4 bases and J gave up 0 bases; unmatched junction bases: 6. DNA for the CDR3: TGCAGCGTTGCCGGGACTAGCGGGGTTCTCTCCTACAATGAGCAGTTCTTC. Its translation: CSVAGTSGVLSYNEQFF.

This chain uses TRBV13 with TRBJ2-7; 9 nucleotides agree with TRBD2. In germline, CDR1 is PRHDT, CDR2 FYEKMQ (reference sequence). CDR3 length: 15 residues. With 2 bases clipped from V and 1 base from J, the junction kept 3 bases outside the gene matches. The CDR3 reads CASSLLGLASYEQYF. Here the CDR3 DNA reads TGTGCCAGCAGCTTATTGGGACTAGCATCCTACGAGCAGTACTTC.

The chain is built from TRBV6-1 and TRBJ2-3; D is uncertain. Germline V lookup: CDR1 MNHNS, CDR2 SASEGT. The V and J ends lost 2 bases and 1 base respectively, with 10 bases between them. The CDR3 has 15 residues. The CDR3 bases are TGTGCCAGCAGTGAATGGGCAATGGGCACAGATACGCAGTATTTT. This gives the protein CASSEWAMGTDTQYF.

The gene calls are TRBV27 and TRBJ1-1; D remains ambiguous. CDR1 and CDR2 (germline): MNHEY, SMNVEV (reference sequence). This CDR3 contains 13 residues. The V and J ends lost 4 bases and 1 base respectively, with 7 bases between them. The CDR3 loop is CASSSQENTEAFF. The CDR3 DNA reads TGTGCCAGCAGTTCCCAGGAGAACACTGAAGCTTTCTTT.

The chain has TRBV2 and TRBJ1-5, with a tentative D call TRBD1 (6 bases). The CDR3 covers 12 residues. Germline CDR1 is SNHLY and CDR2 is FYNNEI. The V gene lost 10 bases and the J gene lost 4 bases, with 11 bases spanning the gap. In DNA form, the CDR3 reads TGTGCCACTAGTGACAGGAATCAGCCCCAGCATTTT. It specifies CATSDRNQPQHF. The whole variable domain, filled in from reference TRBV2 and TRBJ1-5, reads EPEVTQTPSHQVTQMGQEVILRCVPISNHLYFYWYRQILGQKVEFLVSFYNNEISEKSEIFDDQFSVERPDGSNFTLKIRSTKLEDSAMYFCATSDRNQPQHFGDGTRLSIL.

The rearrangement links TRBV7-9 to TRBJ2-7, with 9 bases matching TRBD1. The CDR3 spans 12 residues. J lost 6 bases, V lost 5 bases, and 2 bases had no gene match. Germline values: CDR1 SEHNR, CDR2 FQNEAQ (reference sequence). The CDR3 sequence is CASSRTGAEQYF. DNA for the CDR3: TGTGCCAGCAGCCGGACAGGGGCCGAGCAGTACTTC.

CDR3 sequence (DNA): TGTGCCTGGAGTGGACTAAGCGGGCTCACAGATACGCAGTATTTT. Encoded protein: CAWSGLSGLTDTQYF. The chain recombines TRBV30 with TRBJ2-3; tentatively, D is TRBD2 (6 bases). Between the trimmed V and J ends, which lost 1 base and 2 bases, there was a span of 13 bases. The CDR3 sequence is 15 residues long. Per germline, CDR1 GTSNPN and CDR2 SVGIG (reference sequence).

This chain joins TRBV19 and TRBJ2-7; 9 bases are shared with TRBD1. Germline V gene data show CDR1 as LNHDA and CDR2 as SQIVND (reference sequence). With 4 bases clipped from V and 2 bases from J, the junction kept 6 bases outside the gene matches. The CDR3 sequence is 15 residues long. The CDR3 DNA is TGTGCCAGTAGTACGAACAGGGGGCTAGCCTACGAGCAGTACTTC. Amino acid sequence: CASSTNRGLAYEQYF. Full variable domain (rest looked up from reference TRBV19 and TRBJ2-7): DGGITQSPKYLFRKEGQNVTLSCEQNLNHDAMYWYRQDPGQGLRLIYYSQIVNDFQKGDIAEGYSVSREKKESFPLTVTSAQKNPTAFYLCASSTNRGLAYEQYFGPGTRLTVT.

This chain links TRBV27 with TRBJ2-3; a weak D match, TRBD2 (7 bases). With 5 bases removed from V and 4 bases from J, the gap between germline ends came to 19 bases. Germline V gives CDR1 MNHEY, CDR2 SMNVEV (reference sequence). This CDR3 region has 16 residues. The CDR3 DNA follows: TGTGCCAGCAGTCCCCTTACCCCGGGGGGCGCAGATACGCAGTATTTT. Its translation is CASSPLTPGGADTQYF.

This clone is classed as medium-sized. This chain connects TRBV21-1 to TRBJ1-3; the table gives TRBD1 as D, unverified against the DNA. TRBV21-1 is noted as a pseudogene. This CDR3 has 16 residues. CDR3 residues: CASSPATRGGGTTIYF. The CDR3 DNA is TGTGCCAGCTCTCCTGCAACCAGGGGCGGCGGAACCACCATATATTTT.

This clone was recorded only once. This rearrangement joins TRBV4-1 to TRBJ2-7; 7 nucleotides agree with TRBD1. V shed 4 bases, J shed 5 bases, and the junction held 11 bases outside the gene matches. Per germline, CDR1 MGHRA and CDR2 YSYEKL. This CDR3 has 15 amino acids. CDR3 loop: CASSLSRQGGHEQYF. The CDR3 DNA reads TGCGCCAGCAGCCTCAGCCGACAGGGTGGGCACGAGCAGTACTTC.

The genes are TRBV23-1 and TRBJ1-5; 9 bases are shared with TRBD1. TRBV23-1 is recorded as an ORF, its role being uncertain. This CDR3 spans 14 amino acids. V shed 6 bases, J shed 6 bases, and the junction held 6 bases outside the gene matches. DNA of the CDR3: TGCGCCAGCAGACCCGGACAGGGGCTTCAGCCCCAGCATTTT. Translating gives CASRPGQGLQPQHF.

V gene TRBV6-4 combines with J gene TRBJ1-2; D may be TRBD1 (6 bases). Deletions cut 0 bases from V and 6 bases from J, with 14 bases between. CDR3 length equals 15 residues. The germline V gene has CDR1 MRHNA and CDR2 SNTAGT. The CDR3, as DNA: TGTGCCAGCAGTGACTCGAGTAAGGGGGTAGATGGCTACACCTTC. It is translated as CASSDSSKGVDGYTF.

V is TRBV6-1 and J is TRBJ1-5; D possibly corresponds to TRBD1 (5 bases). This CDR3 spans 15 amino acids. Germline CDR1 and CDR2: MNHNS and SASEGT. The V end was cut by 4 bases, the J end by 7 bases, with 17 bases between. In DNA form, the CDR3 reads TGTGCCAGCAGTGGCGGGACTTGGACGCGACAGCCCCAGCATTTT. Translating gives CASSGGTWTRQPQHF.

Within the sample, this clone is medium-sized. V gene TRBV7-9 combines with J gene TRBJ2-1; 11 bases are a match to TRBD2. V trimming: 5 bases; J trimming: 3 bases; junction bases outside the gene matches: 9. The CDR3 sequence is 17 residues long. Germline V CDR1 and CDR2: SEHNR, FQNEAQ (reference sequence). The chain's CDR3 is CASSPGRLAGGYNEQFF. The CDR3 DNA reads TGTGCCAGCAGCCCCGGTCGGCTAGCGGGAGGCTACAATGAGCAGTTCTTC. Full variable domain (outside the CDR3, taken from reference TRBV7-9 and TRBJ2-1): DTGVSQNPRHKITKRGQNVTFRCDPISEHNRLYWYRQTLGQGPEFLTYFQNEAQLEKSRLLSDRFSAERPKGSFSTLEIQRTEQGDSAMYLCASSPGRLAGGYNEQFFGPGTRLTVL.

For the CDR3, the DNA is TGTGCCAGCAGTTTGTTCCCCCGGGACAGGGGCCGTCCCTTCGTAGGCTACACCTTC. Translated: CASSLFPRDRGRPFVGYTF. V gene TRBV11-3 combines with J gene TRBJ1-2, with 10 positions matching TRBD1. Germline V gene lookup returns CDR1 SGHNT and CDR2 YENEEA. The CDR3 is 19 residues long. V lost 6 bases to trimming and J lost 8 bases; unmatched junction nucleotides: 24. Supplemented by reference TRBV11-3 and TRBJ1-2, the full variable domain reads EAGVVQSPRYKIIEKKQPVAFWCNPISGHNTLYWYLQNLGQGPELLIRYENEEAVDDSQLPKDRFSAERLKGVDSTLKIQPAELGDSAVYLCASSLFPRDRGRPFVGYTFGSGTRLTVV.

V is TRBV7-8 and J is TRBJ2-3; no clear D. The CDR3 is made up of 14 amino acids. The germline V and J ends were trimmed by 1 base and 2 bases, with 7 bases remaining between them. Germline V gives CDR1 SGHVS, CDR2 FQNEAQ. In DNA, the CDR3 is TGTGCCAGCAGCTTAGGACTTCCCACAGATACGCAGTATTTT. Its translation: CASSLGLPTDTQYF. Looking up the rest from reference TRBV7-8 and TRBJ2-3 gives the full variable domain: GAGVSQSPRYKVAKRGQDVALRCDPISGHVSLFWYQQALGQGPEFLTYFQNEAQLDKSGLPSDRFFAERPEGSVSTLKIQRTQQEDSAVYLCASSLGLPTDTQYFGPGTRLTVL.

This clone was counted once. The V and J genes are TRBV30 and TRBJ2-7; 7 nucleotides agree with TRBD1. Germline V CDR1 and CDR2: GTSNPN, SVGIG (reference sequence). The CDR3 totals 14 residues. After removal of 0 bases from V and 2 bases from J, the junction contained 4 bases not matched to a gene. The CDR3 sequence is CAWSVGQGAYEQYF. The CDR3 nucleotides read TGTGCCTGGAGTGTAGGTCAGGGGGCCTACGAGCAGTACTTC.

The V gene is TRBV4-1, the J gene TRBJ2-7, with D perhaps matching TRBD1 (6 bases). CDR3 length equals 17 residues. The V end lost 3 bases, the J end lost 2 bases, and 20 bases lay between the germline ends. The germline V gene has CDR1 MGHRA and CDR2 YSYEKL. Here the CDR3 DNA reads TGCGCCAGCAGCCAGGATATGGGGGCCCCTCGGGCCTACGAGCAGTACTTC. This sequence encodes CASSQDMGAPRAYEQYF.